This is a list of T cell receptor beta chains from one sample in a study of blood T cell repertoires in COVID-19. Only in-frame clones appear in the TCRdb table, and some are missing; sequencing was by immunoSEQ multiplex PCR. Of 150,000 or so clones listed, about 82% were seen once; the top ten hold 3.5% to 5%. Sequenced: peripheral blood. These receptors originate from a woman older than 75 with active or convalescent COVID-19. Both conserved end residues are part of each CDR3. D genes are given only for firm matches.

CDR3	J	V	length	D
CASSLISFGLKKDQPQHF	TRBJ1-5	TRBV7-2	18	NA
CASSQTSGSGSYNSPLHF	TRBJ1-6	TRBV6-4	18	NA
CAWSVQGRDSNQPQHF	TRBJ1-5	TRBV30	16	NA
CASRRAGQESFTQYF	TRBJ2-3	TRBV19	15	TRBD1
CASSEQGARGTLHF	TRBJ1-6	TRBV5-1	14	TRBD1
CASGLVPRRDRGRSTEAFF	TRBJ1-1	TRBV12-5	19	TRBD1
CASSPDRGEKLFF	TRBJ1-4	TRBV12-3/TRBV12-4	13	TRBD1
CASSQHDREEGGYTF	TRBJ1-2	TRBV3-1/TRBV3-2	15	TRBD1
CASSFDSEQFF	TRBJ2-1	TRBV6-6	11	NA
CASSFRTGRLQETQYF	TRBJ2-5	TRBV13	16	TRBD1
CASSYWDRVLGEQYF	TRBJ2-7	TRBV6-2/TRBV6-3	15	TRBD1
CASSMRQGAGETQYF	TRBJ2-5	TRBV19	15	TRBD1
CASSIDGNSGNTIYF	TRBJ1-3	TRBV11-3	15	NA
CASSLRPTGVSNQPQHF	TRBJ1-5	TRBV7-8	17	NA
CASSLEAGPLNYGYTF	TRBJ1-2	TRBV5-6	16	NA
CASSFFPGQNNQPQHF	TRBJ1-5	TRBV28	16	TRBD1
CASSQRLAGGPDEQYF	TRBJ2-7	TRBV4-2	16	TRBD2
CASSFRPSQVLYGYTF	TRBJ1-2	TRBV27	16	NA
CASKSQWEQYF	TRBJ2-7	TRBV25-1	11	NA
CASSTGQAHYGYTF	TRBJ1-2	TRBV9	14	TRBD1
CASSINRGVNSPLHF	TRBJ1-6	TRBV7-2	15	TRBD1
CAWSLGGGEQYF	TRBJ2-7	TRBV30	12	TRBD2
CASSPRGGLAGTGETQYF	TRBJ2-5	TRBV7-9	18	TRBD2
CASSTSQEEDSNQPQHF	TRBJ1-5	TRBV7-2	17	NA
CATFQGEQYF	TRBJ2-7	TRBV5-8	10	NA
CASSPAGGRNSYNEQFF	TRBJ2-1	TRBV5-4	17	NA
CASSLTDRGRTNEKLFF	TRBJ1-4	TRBV5-1	17	TRBD1